The rows below give T cell receptor beta chains drawn from one sample of a study of cytomegalovirus exposure and HLA in healthy donors. Profiled with immunoSEQ multiplex PCR; TCRdb holds only in-frame clones, not every one. Of approximately 220,000 clones in the sample, over 80% were seen once. Sequenced sample: PBMCs. The receptors derive from a woman aged 25 to 39 in good health and CMV-seropositive. The CDR3 runs from the conserved cysteine through the conserved F or W. The D gene is left open where the match is weak. Clone size is shown for a subset of rows, as once, few, many or a class of expanded clone.

- - TRBJ2-2 TRBV5-1 CASSLGVETGELFF TGCGCCAGCAGCTTGGGGGTCGAGACCGGGGAGCTGTTTTTT
once - TRBJ2-7 TRBV9 CASSVDWGRGYEQYF TGTGCCAGCAGCGTAGACTGGGGCAGGGGCTACGAGCAGTACTTC
once - TRBJ1-2 TRBV19 CATASRIYGYTF TGTGCCACGGCCTCAAGAATCTATGGCTACACCTTC
- TRBD1 TRBJ1-3 TRBV12-5 CASGLDHGQGVNTIYF TGTGCTAGTGGTTTGGATCACGGACAGGGGGTAAACACCATATATTTT
once - TRBJ2-7 TRBV28 CASVRAYEQYF TGTGCCAGCGTAAGAGCCTACGAGCAGTACTTC
once - TRBJ1-1 TRBV6-5 CASRDTGNTEAFF TGTGCCAGCAGGGATACAGGGAACACTGAAGCTTTCTTT
- - TRBJ1-4 TRBV27 CASRPQGKTNEKLFF TGTGCCAGCAGACCCCAAGGGAAAACGAATGAAAAACTGTTTTTT
- - TRBJ1-1 TRBV29-1 CSVVGNTEAFF TGCAGCGTTGTTGGGAACACTGAAGCTTTCTTT
- - TRBJ2-1 TRBV7-9 CASSLTGSAYNEQFF TGTGCCAGCAGCTTAACCGGGAGCGCGTACAATGAGCAGTTCTTC
- - TRBJ2-7 TRBV29-1 CSVEPRGRPYEQYF TGCAGCGTTGAGCCCAGGGGCCGACCCTACGAGCAGTACTTC
- TRBD1 TRBJ2-2 TRBV9 CASSETGGTGELFF TGTGCCAGCAGCGAGACAGGGGGCACCGGGGAGCTGTTTTTT
- TRBD1 TRBJ2-5 TRBV5-4 CASSYGQGETQYF TGTGCCAGCAGCTATGGACAGGGAGAGACCCAGTACTTC
- TRBD2 TRBJ2-1 TRBV9 CASSVVSSGSYNEQFF TGTGCCAGCAGCGTAGTCAGTAGCGGGAGCTACAATGAGCAGTTCTTC
- - TRBJ1-2 TRBV28 CASSDLTGPYGYTF TGTGCCAGCAGTGACCTGACAGGCCCCTATGGCTACACCTTC
- - TRBJ1-2 TRBV11-3 CASSQIDGPYTF TGTGCCAGCAGTCAAATTGACGGACCCTACACCTTC
- - TRBJ2-1 TRBV19 CASSSGSGFLGDEQFF TGTGCCAGTAGTAGCGGTTCGGGGTTTCTGGGGGATGAGCAGTTCTTC
- TRBD2 TRBJ2-5 TRBV5-1 CASSGREVQETQYF TGCGCCAGCAGCGGGCGGGAGGTCCAAGAGACCCAGTACTTC
- - TRBJ1-2 TRBV30 CAWSPIAYGYTF TGTGCCTGGAGCCCAATCGCTTATGGCTACACCTTC
- - TRBJ1-2 TRBV27 CASSFSGGLNYGYTF TGTGCCAGCAGTTTCAGTGGAGGGCTTAACTATGGCTACACCTTC
once TRBD1 TRBJ2-2 TRBV5-1 CASSETSGTVNTGELFF TGCGCCAGCAGCGAAACTTCCGGGACAGTAAACACCGGGGAGCTGTTTTTT
- - TRBJ1-5 TRBV30 CAWSVRLGAVGNQPQHF TGTGCCTGGAGTGTACGCCTTGGGGCGGTGGGCAATCAGCCCCAGCATTTT
- TRBD1 TRBJ2-2 TRBV18 CASSSGTGDAELFF TGTGCCAGCTCATCCGGGACAGGGGACGCGGAGCTGTTTTTT
- - TRBJ2-3 TRBV11-3 CASSLEGNRDTQYF TGTGCCAGCAGCTTAGAAGGGAATAGAGATACGCAGTATTTT
- - TRBJ1-2 TRBV28 CATEANYGYTF TGTGCCACGGAGGCTAACTATGGCTACACCTTC
- - TRBJ1-3 TRBV4-1 CASSQEGRNTIYF TGCGCCAGCAGCCAAGAGGGGCGAAACACCATATATTTT
once TRBD2 TRBJ2-1 TRBV11-2 CASSLSSGSGSNEQFF TGTGCCAGCAGCTTATCAAGCGGGAGTGGGAGCAATGAGCAGTTCTTC
- - TRBJ1-5 TRBV30 CAWSDQTYSNQPQHF TGTGCCTGGAGTGATCAGACATATAGCAATCAGCCCCAGCATTTT
- - TRBJ2-3 TRBV11-2 CASSLGGADTQYF TGTGCCAGCAGCTTAGGGGGGGCAGATACGCAGTATTTT
- TRBD1 TRBJ1-1 TRBV29-1 CSARGQVLNTEAFF TGCAGCGCCCGAGGACAGGTTTTGAACACTGAAGCTTTCTTT
- - TRBJ1-2 TRBV6-5 CATSAGQNYGYTF TGTGCCACCTCAGCCGGACAGAACTATGGCTACACCTTC
- - TRBJ1-2 TRBV28 CASSLTYGDGYTF TGTGCCAGCAGCCTTACTTATGGGGACGGCTACACCTTC
- - TRBJ1-5 TRBV2 CASSLVGQPQHF TGTGCCAGCAGTTTGGTGGGTCAGCCCCAGCATTTT
- TRBD1 TRBJ2-7 TRBV6-1 CASSEPDVGTGPYEQYF TGTGCCAGCAGTGAACCTGACGTCGGGACAGGGCCCTACGAGCAGTACTTC
- - TRBJ1-1 TRBV27 CASTPGASSAKAFF TGTGCCAGCACCCCCGGGGCCTCCTCCGCCAAGGCTTTCTTT
- - TRBJ2-1 TRBV15 CATSEVHNEQFF TGTGCCACCAGTGAGGTACACAATGAGCAGTTCTTC
- - TRBJ2-2 TRBV6-5 CASSYSPGELFF TGTGCCAGCAGTTACTCCCCCGGGGAGCTGTTTTTT
once - TRBJ1-1 TRBV6-5 CASRAYSSLEAFF TGTGCCAGCAGAGCATACAGTTCACTTGAAGCTTTCTTT
- - TRBJ1-5 TRBV15 CATSRAGANSNQPQHF TGTGCCACCAGCAGAGCCGGGGCCAATAGCAATCAGCCCCAGCATTTT
- TRBD2 TRBJ2-1 TRBV4-3 CASSQRTSGSYNEQFF TGCGCCAGCAGCCAAAGGACTAGCGGCTCCTACAATGAGCAGTTCTTC
- - TRBJ1-1 TRBV30 CAWSVPGAPAAFF TGTGCCTGGAGTGTACCAGGGGCGCCTGCAGCTTTCTTT
- - TRBJ2-5 TRBV15 CATSRATEGFWGTQYF TGTGCCACCAGCAGAGCCACTGAGGGGTTCTGGGGGACCCAGTACTTC
- - TRBJ2-1 TRBV9 CASSSPGRQLF TGTGCCAGCAGCTCCCCGGGGCGACAGCTCTTC
- - TRBJ1-5 TRBV2 CASSDGGPISNQPQHF TGTGCCAGCAGTGACGGGGGGCCTATCAGCAATCAGCCCCAGCATTTT
once TRBD1 TRBJ1-2 TRBV6-5 CASSPWTGGKGYTF TGTGCCAGCAGTCCTTGGACAGGGGGTAAGGGCTACACCTTC
- - TRBJ1-4 TRBV30 CAWSNSGQKLFF TGTGCCTGGAGCAACTCGGGGCAAAAACTGTTTTTT
few - TRBJ1-5 TRBV6-5 CASSYSLDQPQHF TGTGCCAGCAGTTACTCCTTAGATCAGCCCCAGCATTTT
- - TRBJ1-5 TRBV5-5 CASTLGDYSNQPQHF TGTGCCAGCACTCTGGGGGATTATAGCAATCAGCCCCAGCATTTT
- - TRBJ1-2 TRBV5-6 CASSLVSGADGYTF TGTGCCAGCAGCTTGGTTTCAGGGGCTGATGGCTACACCTTC
- - TRBJ1-2 TRBV7-2 CASSLDGNGGYTF TGTGCCAGCAGCTTAGACGGAAATGGCGGCTACACCTTC
- TRBD1 TRBJ1-1 TRBV6-5 CASNTGGNTEAFF TGTGCCAGCAATACAGGGGGGAATACTGAAGCTTTCTTT
- TRBD2 TRBJ2-1 TRBV27 CASSSHPRGAGAANEQFF TGTGCCAGCAGTTCACATCCCCGGGGTGCGGGAGCGGCCAATGAGCAGTTCTTC
- TRBD1 TRBJ1-2 TRBV9 CASSAGTDYYGYTF TGTGCCAGCAGCGCCGGGACAGATTACTATGGCTACACCTTC
once - TRBJ1-5 TRBV15 CATSSEPGPTLQPQHF TGTGCCACCAGCAGTGAACCCGGGCCGACCCTACAGCCCCAGCATTTT
- - TRBJ2-3 TRBV7-8 CASSLDGEIGDTQYF TGTGCCAGCAGCTTAGATGGGGAGATCGGAGATACGCAGTATTTT
- TRBD2 TRBJ2-3 TRBV12-5 CASKRAGGTSDTQYF TGTGCTAGTAAAAGAGCGGGAGGGACGTCAGATACGCAGTATTTT
- TRBD1 TRBJ1-4 TRBV4-3 CASSRNAGTGYEKLFF TGCGCCAGCAGCCGGAATGCCGGGACAGGGTATGAAAAACTGTTTTTT
- - TRBJ2-7 TRBV6-5 CASSYSHRAEYEQYF TGTGCCAGCAGTTACTCGCACCGTGCGGAGTACGAGCAGTACTTC